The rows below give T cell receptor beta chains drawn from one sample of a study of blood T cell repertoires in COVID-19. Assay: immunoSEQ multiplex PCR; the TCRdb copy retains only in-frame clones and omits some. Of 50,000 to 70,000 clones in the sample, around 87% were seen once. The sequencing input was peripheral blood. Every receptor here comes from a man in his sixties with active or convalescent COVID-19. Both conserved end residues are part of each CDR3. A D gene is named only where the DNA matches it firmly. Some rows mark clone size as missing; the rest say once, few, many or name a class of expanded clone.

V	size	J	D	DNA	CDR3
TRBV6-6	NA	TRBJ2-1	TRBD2	TGTGCCAGCAGTCTAGCGGGAGGGCCAAGGAATGAGCAGTTCTTC	CASSLAGGPRNEQFF
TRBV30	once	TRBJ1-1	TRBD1	TGTGCCTGGAGTGCCTCGGGACAGGGGAGAAGGGCTCGAGAAGCTTTCTTT	CAWSASGQGRRAREAFF
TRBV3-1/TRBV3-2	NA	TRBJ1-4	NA	TGTGCCAGCAGCCAATTTAGTGGATCTCAGGGGGAAAAACTGTTTTTT	CASSQFSGSQGEKLFF
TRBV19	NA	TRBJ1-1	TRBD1	TGTGCCACTATCCCGGGACAGGGGTTATCAGCTTTCTTT	CATIPGQGLSAFF
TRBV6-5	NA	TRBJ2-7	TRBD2	TGTGCCAGCAGTAACCCCAGCGGGATCTCCTACGAGCAGTACTTC	CASSNPSGISYEQYF
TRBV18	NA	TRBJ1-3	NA	TGTGCCAGCTCACCCGAGGCACCGGGGACTGGAAACACCATATATTTT	CASSPEAPGTGNTIYF
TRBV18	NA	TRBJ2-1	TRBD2	TGTGCCAGCTCACCAATAGCGGGACTAGCGCGCAATGAGCAGTTCTTC	CASSPIAGLARNEQFF
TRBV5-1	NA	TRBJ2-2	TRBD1	TGCGCCAGCAGCATAAACAGGGGGCACGGCGGGGAGCTGTTTTTT	CASSINRGHGGELFF
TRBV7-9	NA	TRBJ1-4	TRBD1	TGTGCCAGCAGCCAGGGACAGGCTACTAATGAAAAACTGTTTTTT	CASSQGQATNEKLFF
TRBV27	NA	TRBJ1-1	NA	TGTGCCAGCAGCCGTGAGGGGAGGACTGAAGCTTTCTTT	CASSREGRTEAFF
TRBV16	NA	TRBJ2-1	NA	TGTGCCAGCAGCCAATCAGGGGCCTACAATGAGCAGTTCTTC	CASSQSGAYNEQFF
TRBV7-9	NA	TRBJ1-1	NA	TGTGCCAGCAGCTCCCCAGGGGTAGCTTTCTTT	CASSSPGVAFF
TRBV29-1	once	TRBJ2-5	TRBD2	TGCAGCGTTGATCGGGGGGGCAGTGAGACCCAGTACTTC	CSVDRGGSETQYF